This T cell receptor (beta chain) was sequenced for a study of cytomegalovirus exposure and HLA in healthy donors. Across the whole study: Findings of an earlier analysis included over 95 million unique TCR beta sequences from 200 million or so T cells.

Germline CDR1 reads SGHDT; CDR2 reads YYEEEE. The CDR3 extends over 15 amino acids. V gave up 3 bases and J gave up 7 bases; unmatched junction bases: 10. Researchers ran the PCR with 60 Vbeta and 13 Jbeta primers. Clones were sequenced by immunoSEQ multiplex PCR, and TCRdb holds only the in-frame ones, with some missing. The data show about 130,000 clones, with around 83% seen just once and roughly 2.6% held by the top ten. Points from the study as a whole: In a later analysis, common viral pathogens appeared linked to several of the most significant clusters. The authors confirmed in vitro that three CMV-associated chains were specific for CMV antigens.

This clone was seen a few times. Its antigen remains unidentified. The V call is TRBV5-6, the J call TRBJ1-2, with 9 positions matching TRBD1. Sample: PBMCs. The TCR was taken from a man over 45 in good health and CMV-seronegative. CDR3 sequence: CASSSWPGQGVGYTF. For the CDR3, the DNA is TGTGCCAGCAGCTCGTGGCCGGGACAGGGTGTTGGCTACACCTTC.